This TCR beta chain was found in a study of beta chain features in type 1 diabetes. Findings of the study overall: VDJ junctions sequenced from type 1 diabetes patients showed fewer insertions and more deletions. Moderate but significant shortening of TCRB CDR3s was recorded in all four CD4+ subsets from Type 1 diabetes patients.

Every bit of the isolated RNA underwent reverse transcription, so sequencing read expressed TCRB transcripts. The assay was immunoSEQ multiplex PCR, and TCRdb's table has in-frame clones only and misses some. The table includes roughly 310,000 clones, 11% detected once. A sort by CD45RO/CCR7/CD25/CD127/CD95/CD27 yielded CD4+ naive, central memory, regulatory and stem cell-like memory cells. To note about this clone: What it recognizes is unknown.

The CDR3 sequence is 15 residues long. V was trimmed by 0 bases and J by 0 bases, leaving 8 bases between them. Germline-derived CDR1 and CDR2 are SGHTA and FQGTGA. This receptor was obtained from a woman aged 25 to 39 in good health. What was sequenced was naive CD4+ T cells from blood. The genes are TRBV7-3 and TRBJ1-1, with D hard to call. The CDR3 protein is CASSLTGAMNTEAFF. DNA of the CDR3: TGTGCCAGCAGCTTAACTGGTGCGATGAACACTGAAGCTTTCTTT.